This T cell receptor beta chain is drawn from a study of blood T cell repertoires in COVID-19. Method: immunoSEQ multiplex PCR; TCRdb's copy keeps in-frame clones and lacks some. The sample lists about 380,000 clones, approximately 84% occurring once. CDR1 and CDR2 (germline): MNHEY, SVGAGI. Trimming cost V 7 bases and J 7 bases; bases outside gene matches: 5. The CDR3 consists of 14 residues. Clinical history as reported by participants underpinned cohort assignment. The specimen was PBMCs or T cells enriched from blood (not recorded which). The clonotype originates from a woman younger than 45 who had recovered from COVID-19. The chain couples TRBV6-5 to TRBJ2-1; 12 bases map to TRBD2. CDR3 nucleotide sequence: TGTGCCAGCATCAGACTAGCGGGAGAAAATGAGCAGTTCTTC. Its protein is CASIRLAGENEQFF.